The 27 T cell receptor beta chains listed next were all sequenced from one sample in a study of shared clonotypes between healthy human individuals. Generated by immunoSEQ multiplex PCR, the TCRdb table keeps only in-frame clones and is missing some. This sample yields under 850,000 clones, of which over 55% are seen a single time; under 2% belongs to the top ten. Material: memory CD4+ T cells sorted from blood. Subset here: CD45RA-negative fraction. The receptors were sampled from a woman aged 25-40 years in good health.

This chain uses TRBV18 with TRBJ2-1, with 13 bases matching TRBD2. Per the germline V gene, CDR1 is KGHSH and CDR2 is LQKENI. This CDR3 comprises 17 residues. V lost 5 bases and J lost 4; bases outside the gene matches: 8. This chain's CDR3 is CASSLAGTSGNYNEQFF. CDR3 DNA: TGTGCCAGCTCATTGGCCGGGACTAGCGGGAATTACAATGAGCAGTTCTTC.

This chain links TRBV19 with TRBJ2-7, with D possibly matching TRBD2 (5 bases). The ends were cut back, 5 bases at V and 0 bases at J, with 17 bases in the middle. CDR1 and CDR2 from the germline V gene are LNHDA and SQIVND (reference sequence). The CDR3 has 16 amino acids. CDR3 residues: CASSSLGVASSYEQYF. CDR3 coding DNA: TGTGCCAGTAGTTCCCTTGGGGTAGCGAGCTCCTACGAGCAGTACTTC.

V usage is TRBV19 and J usage is TRBJ2-1; D is unresolved. In germline, CDR1 is LNHDA, CDR2 SQIVND (reference sequence). V shed 4 bases and J shed 10 bases, with 14 bases lying between them. This CDR3 spans 13 amino acids. In DNA, the CDR3 is TGTGCCAGTAGTAGTGGGCGCGGCCACGAGCAGTTCTTC. Translated: CASSSGRGHEQFF.

The chain links TRBV6-5 to TRBJ2-7; 8 bases are shared with TRBD2. After removal of 4 bases from V and 6 bases from J, the junction contained 11 bases not matched to a gene. Germline-derived CDR1 and CDR2 are MNHEY and SVGAGI. The CDR3 covers 15 residues. CDR3 region: CASSFARAGVGEQYF. CDR3 bases: TGTGCCAGCAGTTTCGCACGAGCGGGAGTCGGCGAGCAGTACTTC.

The genes are TRBV5-3 and TRBJ2-5, with 10 bases matching TRBD2. TRBV5-3 is given ORF status, its function remaining uncertain. The CDR3 length is 15 residues. The J segment lost 1 base and the V segment lost 8 bases, leaving 8 bases of the junction unmatched. CDR3 sequence: CASSRGLAAQETQYF. The CDR3 coding sequence is TGTGCCAGCAGCAGAGGACTAGCGGCCCAAGAGACCCAGTACTTC.

The V and J genes are TRBV7-2 and TRBJ2-3, with D perhaps TRBD1 or TRBD2 (5 bases each). The CDR3 is 17 residues long. Looked up from germline, CDR1 is SGHTA and CDR2 is FQGNSA. Trimming pared 6 bases from V and 0 bases from J, leaving 19 bases between. CDR3 nucleotide sequence: TGTGCCAGCAGTTTGACGGGGCGGGTGGCGAGCACAGATACGCAGTATTTT. Encoded protein: CASSLTGRVASTDTQYF.

The V call is TRBV2, the J call TRBJ2-1; maybe TRBD2 (5 bases). Germline loops: CDR1 SNHLY, CDR2 FYNNEI. V lost 6 bases and J 6 bases, leaving 18 bases between the germline ends. The CDR3 extends over 15 amino acids. CDR3 nucleotides: TGTGCCAGCAGCCTAGAGGAACTAGTCTCCAATGAGCAGTTCTTC. Protein sequence: CASSLEELVSNEQFF.

CDR3 region: CASSQDGGTVTDTQYF. The DNA of the CDR3 is TGTGCCAGCAGCCAAGATGGGGGGACAGTCACAGATACGCAGTATTTT. This chain connects TRBV14 to TRBJ2-3; maybe TRBD1 (7 bases). The CDR3 runs to 16 residues. Germline CDR1 and CDR2: SGHDN and FVKESK. Trimming removed 0 bases from V and 2 bases from J, with 12 bases in between. Based on the CDR3 plus reference TRBV14 and TRBJ2-3, the full variable domain is EAGVTQFPSHSVIEKGQTVTLRCDPISGHDNLYWYRRVMGKEIKFLLHFVKESKQDESGMPNNRFLAERTGGTYSTLKVQPAELEDSGVYFCASSQDGGTVTDTQYFGPGTRLTVL.

The genes are TRBV20-1 and TRBJ2-3; D may correspond to TRBD1 or TRBD2 (5 bases each). Trimming removed 3 bases at V and 8 bases at J, with 6 bases between. Germline assignment: CDR1 DFQATT and CDR2 SNEGSKA (reference sequence). The CDR3 extends over 10 amino acids. The CDR3 bases are TGCAGTGCTAGGGGGGTTACGCAGTATTTT. Its protein product is CSARGVTQYF.

This clone was observed a handful of times. Other DNA sequences in this specimen translate into the identical CDR3. This chain connects TRBV11-2 to TRBJ2-7; D might be TRBD2 (6 bases). Deletions cut 5 bases from V and 7 bases from J, with 15 bases between. In germline, CDR1 is SGHAT, CDR2 FQNNGV. The CDR3 consists of 13 residues. CDR3 coding DNA: TGTGCCAGCAGCCCCCAGGTGGGAGGAGAGCAGTACTTC. Residues: CASSPQVGGEQYF.

The chain employs TRBV29-1 and TRBJ2-6, with D uncertain. CDR3 length: 13 amino acids. Trimming took 6 bases from V and 2 from J, leaving 8 bases between them. CDR1 is SQVTM, CDR2 ANQGSEA, per germline. CDR3 bases: TGCAGCGTGGCCAAGACTGGGGCCAACGTCCTGACTTTC. This encodes CSVAKTGANVLTF. The full variable domain, in which reference TRBV29-1 and TRBJ2-6 provide the parts outside the CDR3, is SAVISQKPSRDICQRGTSLTIQCQVDSQVTMMFWYRQQPGQSLTLIATANQGSEATYESGFVIDKFPISRPNLTFSTLTVSNMSPEDSSIYLCSVAKTGANVLTFGAGSRLTVL.

The chain is built from TRBV28 and TRBJ2-1; TRBD2 aligns across 9 bases. Germline-derived CDR1 and CDR2 are MDHEN and SYDVKM. J was trimmed by 6 bases and V by 2 bases; bases with no gene match: 14. CDR3 length: 18 residues. CDR3 in amino acids: CASSLGASGMLPSNEQFF. CDR3 sequence (DNA): TGTGCCAGCAGTTTAGGGGCTAGCGGGATGCTTCCTTCCAATGAGCAGTTCTTC.

The chain couples TRBV4-1 to TRBJ1-2; the match to TRBD1 covers 10 bases. V shed 1 base, J shed 8 bases, and the junction held 4 bases outside the gene matches. Germline-derived CDR1 and CDR2 are MGHRA and YSYEKL. The CDR3 is 14 amino acids. Here the CDR3 DNA reads TGCGCCAGCAGCCAAGGGGGGACAGGGGTCGGCTACACCTTC. Its translation: CASSQGGTGVGYTF.

This sequence joins TRBV5-1 and TRBJ1-4; no firm D call. Germline V gives CDR1 SGHRS, CDR2 YFSETQ. CDR3 length equals 13 residues. The V end lost 0 bases, the J end lost 5 bases, and 5 bases lay between the germline ends. The CDR3, as DNA: TGCGCCAGCAGCTTGGTTACAAATGAAAAACTGTTTTTT. This encodes CASSLVTNEKLFF. Using reference TRBV5-1 and TRBJ1-4 for the parts outside the CDR3, the full variable domain is KAGVTQTPRYLIKTRGQQVTLSCSPISGHRSVSWYQQTPGQGLQFLFEYFSETQRNKGNFPGRFSGRQFSNSRSEMNVSTLELGDSALYLCASSLVTNEKLFFGSGTQLSVL.

CDR3 nucleotides: TGTGCCAGTAGTATCGCCGACAGGGCTTGCGAGCAGTACTTC. It codes for CASSIADRACEQYF. This sequence joins TRBV19 and TRBJ2-7; 7 bases match TRBD1. The CDR3 extends over 14 amino acids. CDR1 and CDR2 from the germline V gene are LNHDA and SQIVND (reference sequence). V was clipped by 3 bases and J by 6 bases; unmatched bases: 8.

Ten or more counts support this clone. The chain recombines TRBV21-1 with TRBJ1-1; the DNA was not used to check the table's D call, TRBD1. TRBV21-1 is a pseudogene segment. The CDR3 loop spans 13 amino acids. Here the CDR3 DNA reads TGTGCCAGCAGCGGTCGACAGTGGACTGAAGCTTTCTTT. This gives the protein CASSGRQWTEAFF.

The rearrangement links TRBV27 to TRBJ1-4; tentatively, D is TRBD1 (5 bases). Germline V lookup: CDR1 MNHEY, CDR2 SMNVEV (reference sequence). V lost 6 bases to trimming and J lost 7 bases, with 21 bases between them. The length of the CDR3 is 16 residues. The CDR3 DNA reads TGTGCCAGCAGACTCCGATCCCAGGGCCCCGGTGAAAAACTGTTTTTT. Translated, it gives CASRLRSQGPGEKLFF.

This CDR3 reads CASSGWGGASTDTQYF. CDR3 in DNA: TGTGCCAGCAGCGGGTGGGGTGGGGCTAGCACAGATACGCAGTATTTT. The chain combines TRBV7-8 with TRBJ2-3, with D possibly matching TRBD1 (5 bases). Germline CDR1 SGHVS, CDR2 FQNEAQ. V lost 5 bases and J 0 bases, leaving 15 bases between the germline ends. The CDR3 has 16 amino acids.

This clone has more than one count but fewer than ten. The V gene is TRBV5-5, the J gene TRBJ1-5; D is unresolved. The germline V gene encodes CDR1 SGHKS and CDR2 YYEKEE (reference sequence). The germline V and J ends were trimmed by 0 bases and 0 bases, with 7 bases remaining between them. The CDR3 is 15 residues long. The CDR3: CASSLESDSNQPQHF. The CDR3 DNA is TGTGCCAGCAGCTTGGAGAGTGATAGCAATCAGCCCCAGCATTTT.

This chain uses TRBV6-1 with TRBJ1-2; the match to TRBD1 covers 8 bases. CDR3 length equals 16 residues. The junction had 9 bases not matched to a gene; V was cut back by 3 bases and J by 3 bases. CDR1 and CDR2 from the germline V gene are MNHNS and SASEGT. Written as DNA, the CDR3 is TGTGCCAGCAGTGATCTCCAGGGGGCGCGGGACTATGGCTACACCTTC. It translates to CASSDLQGARDYGYTF.

The rearrangement joins TRBV4-1 to TRBJ2-5; TRBD2 might be the D (6 bases). V shed 1 base and J shed 6 bases, with 12 bases lying between them. Germline V gives CDR1 MGHRA, CDR2 YSYEKL. This CDR3 comprises 14 residues. The CDR3 sequence: CASSQGGGTKTQYF. CDR3 DNA sequence: TGCGCCAGCAGCCAAGGCGGCGGGACCAAGACCCAGTACTTC.

This clone was detected a few times. This chain uses TRBV19 with TRBJ1-2, with 10 bases that match TRBD1. CDR1 and CDR2 (germline): LNHDA, SQIVND (reference sequence). This CDR3 is built from 19 residues. Trimming at V came to 6 bases and at J to 5 bases, leaving 21 bases not matched to a gene. DNA for the CDR3: TGTGCCAGTAGAGTCCCCCCAGGACAGGGGGGAGATGTTGGGTATGGCTACACCTTC. Encoded protein: CASRVPPGQGGDVGYGYTF.

This clone was seen a handful of times. V is TRBV18 and J is TRBJ1-2; no definite D call. Germline V gene lookup returns CDR1 KGHSH and CDR2 LQKENI. CDR3 length: 17 amino acids. The V gene lost 2 bases and the J gene lost 3 bases, with 19 bases spanning the gap. The CDR3 DNA reads TGTGCCAGCTCACCAGGCCCAGGCCGGAACGCTTACTATGGCTACACCTTC. It is translated as CASSPGPGRNAYYGYTF.

V and J are TRBV7-7 and TRBJ2-7, with D tentatively TRBD1 or TRBD2 (5 bases each). Trimming removed 2 bases at V and 3 bases at J, with 20 bases between. The CDR3 is 17 residues long. Germline assignment: CDR1 SSHAT and CDR2 FNYEAQ (reference sequence). The CDR3 coding sequence is TGTGCCAGCAGCTTACAGGGTTTCGGGGATCGTCACTACGAGCAGTACTTC. It codes for CASSLQGFGDRHYEQYF.

This sequence joins TRBV18 and TRBJ2-1; weak D call: TRBD2 (6 bases). This CDR3 comprises 14 residues. The ends were cut back, 3 bases at V and 9 bases at J, with 15 bases in the middle. From germline, CDR1 is KGHSH and CDR2 LQKENI. The CDR3 coding sequence is TGTGCCAGCTCACCTTCACCCACTAGCAGTGAGCAGTTCTTC. Its translation is CASSPSPTSSEQFF.

The chain combines TRBV5-4 with TRBJ2-7, with 9 nucleotides matching TRBD2. From germline, CDR1 is SGHNT and CDR2 YYREEE (reference sequence). The CDR3 extends over 14 amino acids. V shed 3 bases, J shed 4 bases, and the junction held 5 bases outside the gene matches. The chain's CDR3 is CASSSRGGGYEQYF. The CDR3, as DNA: TGTGCCAGCAGCTCGCGGGGGGGTGGATACGAGCAGTACTTC.

The rearrangement joins TRBV21-1 to TRBJ1-1; the table gives TRBD1 as D, unverified against the DNA. TRBV21-1 is an annotated pseudogene. CDR3 length equals 21 residues. The CDR3 sequence is CASSKGNLTGQGGGSNTEAFF. Here the CDR3 DNA reads TGTGCCAGCAGCAAAGGGAATCTGACAGGGCAGGGAGGAGGGTCGAACACTGAAGCTTTCTTT.